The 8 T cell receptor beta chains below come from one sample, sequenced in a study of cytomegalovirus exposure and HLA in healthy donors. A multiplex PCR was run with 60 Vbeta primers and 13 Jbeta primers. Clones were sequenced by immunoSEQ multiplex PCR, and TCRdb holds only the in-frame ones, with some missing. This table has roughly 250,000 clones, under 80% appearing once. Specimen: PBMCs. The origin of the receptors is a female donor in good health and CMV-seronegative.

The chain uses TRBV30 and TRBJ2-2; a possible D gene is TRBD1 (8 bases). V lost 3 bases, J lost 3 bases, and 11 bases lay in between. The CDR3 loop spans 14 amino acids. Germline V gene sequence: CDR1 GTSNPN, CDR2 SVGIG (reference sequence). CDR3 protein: CAWRQGGYTGELFF. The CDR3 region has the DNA TGTGCCTGGAGACAGGGGGGGTACACCGGGGAGCTGTTTTTT. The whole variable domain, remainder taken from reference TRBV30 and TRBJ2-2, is SQTIHQWPATLVQPVGSPLSLECTVEGTSNPNLYWYRQAAGRGLQLLFYSVGIGQISSEVPQNLSASRPQDRQFILSSKKLLLSDSGFYLCAWRQGGYTGELFFGEGSRLTVL.

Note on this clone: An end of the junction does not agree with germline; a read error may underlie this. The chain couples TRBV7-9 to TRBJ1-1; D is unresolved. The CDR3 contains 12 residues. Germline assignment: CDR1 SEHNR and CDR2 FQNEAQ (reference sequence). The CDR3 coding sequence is TGTTCCAGCAGCGATACAAGACTAGAAGCTTTCTTT. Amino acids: CSSSDTRLEAFF. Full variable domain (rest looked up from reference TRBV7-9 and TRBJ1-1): DTGVSQNPRHKITKRGQNVTFRCDPISEHNRLYWYRQTLGQGPEFLTYFQNEAQLEKSRLLSDRFSAERPKGSFSTLEIQRTEQGDSAMYLCSSSDTRLEAFFGQGTRLTVV.

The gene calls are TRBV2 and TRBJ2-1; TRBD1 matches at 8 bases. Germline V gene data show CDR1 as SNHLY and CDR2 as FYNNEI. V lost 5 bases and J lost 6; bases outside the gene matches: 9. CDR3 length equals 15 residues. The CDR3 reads CASSKQTGVGNEQFF. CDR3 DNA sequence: TGTGCCAGCAGTAAGCAGACAGGGGTAGGCAATGAGCAGTTCTTC.

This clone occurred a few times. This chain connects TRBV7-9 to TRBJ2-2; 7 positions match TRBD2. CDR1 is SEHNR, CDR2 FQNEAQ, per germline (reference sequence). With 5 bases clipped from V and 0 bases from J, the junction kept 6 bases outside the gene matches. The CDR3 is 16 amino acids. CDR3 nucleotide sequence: TGTGCCAGCAGCCCCCCGGGAGGAACGAACACCGGGGAGCTGTTTTTT. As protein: CASSPPGGTNTGELFF.

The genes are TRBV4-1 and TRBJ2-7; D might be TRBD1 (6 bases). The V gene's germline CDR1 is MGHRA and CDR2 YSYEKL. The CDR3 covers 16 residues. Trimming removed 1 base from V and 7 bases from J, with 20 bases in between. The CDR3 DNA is TGCGCCAGCAGCCAAGGGGCTAAGGGCAGGGGAGAGGAGCAGTACTTC. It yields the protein CASSQGAKGRGEEQYF.

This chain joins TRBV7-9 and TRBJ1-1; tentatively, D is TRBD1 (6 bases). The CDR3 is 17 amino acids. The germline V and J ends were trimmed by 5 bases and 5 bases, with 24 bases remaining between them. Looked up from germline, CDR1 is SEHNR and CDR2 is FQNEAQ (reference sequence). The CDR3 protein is CASSPHPRTDTPTEAFF. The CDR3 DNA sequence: TGTGCCAGCAGCCCTCATCCAAGGACAGACACTCCAACTGAAGCTTTCTTT.

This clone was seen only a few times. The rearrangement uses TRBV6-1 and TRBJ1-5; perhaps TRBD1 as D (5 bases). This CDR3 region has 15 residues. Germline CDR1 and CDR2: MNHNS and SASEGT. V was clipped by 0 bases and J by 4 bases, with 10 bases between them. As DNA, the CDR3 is TGTGCCAGCAGTGAAGCAGGGGTCCAAAATCAGCCCCAGCATTTT. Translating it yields CASSEAGVQNQPQHF.

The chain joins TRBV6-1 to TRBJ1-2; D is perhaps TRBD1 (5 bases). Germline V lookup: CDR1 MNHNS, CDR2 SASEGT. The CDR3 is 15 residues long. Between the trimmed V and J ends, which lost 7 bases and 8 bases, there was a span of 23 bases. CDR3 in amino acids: CASTRGRPIRQGYTF. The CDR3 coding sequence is TGTGCCAGCACCCGGGGGAGGCCCATACGCCAAGGCTACACCTTC.